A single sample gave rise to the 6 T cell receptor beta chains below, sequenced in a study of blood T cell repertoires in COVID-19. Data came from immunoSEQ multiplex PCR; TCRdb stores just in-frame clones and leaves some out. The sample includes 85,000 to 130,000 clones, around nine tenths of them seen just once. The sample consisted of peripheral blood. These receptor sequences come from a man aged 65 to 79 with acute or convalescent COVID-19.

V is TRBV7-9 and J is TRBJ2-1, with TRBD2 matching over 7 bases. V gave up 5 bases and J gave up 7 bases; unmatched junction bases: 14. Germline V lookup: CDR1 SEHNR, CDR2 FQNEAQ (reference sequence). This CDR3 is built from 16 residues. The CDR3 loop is CASSPRWGGRGNEQFF. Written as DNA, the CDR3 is TGTGCCAGCAGCCCACGGTGGGGCGGGAGAGGTAATGAGCAGTTCTTC.

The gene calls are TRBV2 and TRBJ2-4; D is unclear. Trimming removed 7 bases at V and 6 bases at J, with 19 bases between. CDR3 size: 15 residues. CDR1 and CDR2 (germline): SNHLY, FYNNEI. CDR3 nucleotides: TGTGCCAGCATTTCCGCTGGTTCGGTCTCAAACATTCAGTACTTC. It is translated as CASISAGSVSNIQYF.

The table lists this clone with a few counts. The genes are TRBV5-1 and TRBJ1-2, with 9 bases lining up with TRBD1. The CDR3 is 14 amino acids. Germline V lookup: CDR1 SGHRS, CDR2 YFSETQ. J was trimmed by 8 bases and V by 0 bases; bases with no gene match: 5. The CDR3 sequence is CASSLVTGGRGYTF. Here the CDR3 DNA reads TGCGCCAGCAGCTTGGTGACAGGGGGTAGGGGCTACACCTTC.

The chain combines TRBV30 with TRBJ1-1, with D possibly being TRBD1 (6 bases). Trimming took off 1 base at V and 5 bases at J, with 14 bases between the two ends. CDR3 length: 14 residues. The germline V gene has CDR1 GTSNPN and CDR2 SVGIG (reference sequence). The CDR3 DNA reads TGTGCCTGGAGTGAGGGGGGGGTTAGGACTGAAGCTTTCTTT. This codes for CAWSEGGVRTEAFF.

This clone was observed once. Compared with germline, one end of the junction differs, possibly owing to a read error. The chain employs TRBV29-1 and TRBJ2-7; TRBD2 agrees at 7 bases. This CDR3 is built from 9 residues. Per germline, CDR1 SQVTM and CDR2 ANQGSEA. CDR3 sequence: CSVGGEGCF. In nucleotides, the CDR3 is TGCAGCGTTGGTGGGGAGGGATGCTTC.

Here the CDR3 DNA reads TGTGCCAGCAGCTCCGGGACAGGGGATGGCTACACCTTC. Translation: CASSSGTGDGYTF. The chain employs TRBV13 and TRBJ1-2, with 10 bases identical to TRBD1. J gave up 6 bases and V 4 bases, and 2 bases lay outside the gene matches. Looked up from germline, CDR1 is PRHDT and CDR2 is FYEKMQ (reference sequence). The CDR3 is made up of 13 amino acids.